Presented here are 16 T cell receptor beta chains from one specimen sequenced in a study of shared clonotypes between healthy human individuals. TCRdb's copy holds only in-frame clones and misses some; the assay was immunoSEQ multiplex PCR. The sample yields around 2.5 million clones, over 85% seen once. Sequencing was performed on naive CD4+ T cells from PBMCs. Subset: CD45RA+ positively selected. The receptor source for this set is a man younger than 35 in good health. Some clones in this sample may be carry-over from other donors' samples.

V usage is TRBV19 and J usage is TRBJ2-7, with unresolved D. Germline assignment: CDR1 LNHDA and CDR2 SQIVND (reference sequence). Trimming cost V 4 bases and J 2 bases, with 6 bases left between them. There are 12 residues in the CDR3. CDR3 nucleotide sequence: TGTGCCAGTAGTAGTCTCGCCTACGAGCAGTACTTC. Protein sequence: CASSSLAYEQYF.

The rearrangement joins TRBV7-3 to TRBJ2-3; D is ambiguous. In germline, CDR1 is SGHTA, CDR2 FQGTGA. The V and J ends lost 1 base and 3 bases respectively, with 11 bases between them. The CDR3 runs to 15 residues. CDR3 DNA: TGTGCCAGCAGCTTAAGGGGATACGAGACAGATACGCAGTATTTT. Its protein is CASSLRGYETDTQYF.

The rearrangement uses TRBV4-1 and TRBJ2-7, with D unclear. The CDR3 extends over 14 amino acids. The germline gives CDR1 MGHRA, CDR2 YSYEKL. V dropped 1 base and J dropped 2 bases, with 9 bases sitting between them. The CDR3 sequence is CASSQGDGPYEQYF. The CDR3 nucleotides read TGCGCCAGCAGCCAAGGTGACGGTCCCTACGAGCAGTACTTC.

The chain combines TRBV6-5 with TRBJ1-2; D not certain. Germline V gives CDR1 MNHEY, CDR2 SVGAGI. The CDR3 has 14 amino acids. Between the trimmed V and J ends, which lost 5 bases and 1 base, there was a span of 11 bases. The CDR3 DNA reads TGTGCCAGCAGTCCTCGGGCGGTTAACTATGGCTACACCTTC. It encodes CASSPRAVNYGYTF.

This chain connects TRBV29-1 to TRBJ1-3; maybe TRBD1 (6 bases). V dropped 3 bases and J dropped 0 bases, with 15 bases sitting between them. The CDR3 sequence is 16 residues long. Germline V gene sequence: CDR1 SQVTM, CDR2 ANQGSEA. The CDR3 sequence is CSVEGLGGLSGNTIYF. CDR3 DNA: TGCAGCGTTGAGGGGCTGGGGGGGCTCTCTGGAAACACCATATATTTT.

The chain couples TRBV29-1 to TRBJ2-1; possible D gene TRBD2, 6 bases. The CDR3 is 12 residues long. From germline, CDR1 is SQVTM and CDR2 ANQGSEA. Trimming cost V 5 bases and J 8 bases, with 13 bases left between them. The CDR3, as DNA: TGCAGCGTTCGACTAGTTCGGGATGAGCAGTTCTTC. This encodes CSVRLVRDEQFF.

The rearrangement uses TRBV4-2 and TRBJ2-1, with 10 bases lining up with TRBD1. Unmatched junction bases numbered 12, after V lost 3 bases and J lost 10 bases. This CDR3 is 16 amino acids long. Germline V gene sequence: CDR1 LGHNA, CDR2 YNFKEQ. The CDR3 loop reads CASSHPGTGDNWEQFF. In DNA, the CDR3 is TGTGCCAGCAGCCACCCCGGGACAGGGGACAACTGGGAGCAGTTCTTC.

The chain recombines TRBV5-1 with TRBJ1-3; D call uncertain. V was clipped by 0 bases and J by 4 bases, with 8 bases between them. The CDR3 totals 14 residues. Germline values: CDR1 SGHRS, CDR2 YFSETQ. CDR3 sequence reads: CASSLGGEGNTIYF. The CDR3 DNA is TGCGCCAGCAGCTTGGGAGGAGAGGGAAACACCATATATTTT.

The chain employs TRBV15 and TRBJ1-1; D may be TRBD1 (6 bases). V was cut by 3 bases and J by 0 bases, with 11 bases left in between. Germline assignment: CDR1 LNHNV and CDR2 YYDKDF (reference sequence). This CDR3 spans 15 amino acids. The CDR3 coding sequence is TGTGCCACCAGCAGTAGGACAGCGATGAACACTGAAGCTTTCTTT. This gives the protein CATSSRTAMNTEAFF.

The chain links TRBV5-1 to TRBJ1-2; no firm D call. Germline V gene sequence: CDR1 SGHRS, CDR2 YFSETQ. V was cut by 2 bases and J by 5 bases, with 10 bases left in between. The CDR3 contains 13 residues. The DNA of the CDR3 is TGCGCCAGCAGCTTCTCGTTACAGTATGGCTACACCTTC. Protein: CASSFSLQYGYTF.

This clone was picked up a small number of times. This chain links TRBV25-1 with TRBJ2-2; D is undetermined. V was pared by 4 bases and J by 5 bases, with 14 bases between. The CDR3 length is 15 residues. Germline CDR1 MGHDK, CDR2 SYGVNS. DNA for the CDR3: TGTGCCAGCAGTGGGGCAGCCTTACTAACCGGGGAGCTGTTTTTT. Its translation is CASSGAALLTGELFF. The complete variable domain, with remaining parts taken from reference TRBV25-1 and TRBJ2-2, reads EADIYQTPRYLVIGTGKKITLECSQTMGHDKMYWYQQDPGMELHLIHYSYGVNSTEKGDLSSESTVSRIRTEHFPLTLESARPSHTSQYLCASSGAALLTGELFFGEGSRLTVL.

About this clone: Other DNA sequences within the sample encode an identical CDR3. CDR3: CASSLVVTGELFF. DNA of the CDR3: TGCGCCAGCAGCTTGGTCGTCACCGGGGAGCTGTTTTTT. J is TRBJ2-2 and V is TRBV5-1; D unclear. Germline-derived CDR1 and CDR2 are SGHRS and YFSETQ. V was pared by 0 bases and J by 4 bases, with 4 bases between. There are 13 residues in the CDR3.

The chain joins TRBV15 to TRBJ1-3; D is unresolved. The CDR3 extends over 15 amino acids. The germline CDR1 and CDR2 sequences are LNHNV and YYDKDF (reference sequence). V lost 1 base, J lost 0 bases, and 7 bases lay in between. CDR3 amino acids: CATSRAGSSGNTIYF. As DNA, the CDR3 is TGTGCCACCAGCAGAGCCGGGAGCTCTGGAAACACCATATATTTT. The variable domain in full, completed from reference TRBV15 and TRBJ1-3, reads DAMVIQNPRYQVTQFGKPVTLSCSQTLNHNVMYWYQQKSSQAPKLLFHYYDKDFNNEADTPDNFQSRRPNTSFCFLDIRSPGLGDTAMYLCATSRAGSSGNTIYFGEGSWLTVV.

This clone occurred a few times. This chain uses TRBV2 with TRBJ1-5; D is ambiguous. CDR1 and CDR2 from the germline V gene are SNHLY and FYNNEI. Trimming stripped 2 bases from V and 3 bases from J, with 8 bases between. The CDR3 loop spans 14 amino acids. The CDR3 loop reads CASSERMINQPQHF. The CDR3 nucleotides read TGTGCCAGCAGTGAAAGGATGATCAATCAGCCCCAGCATTTT.

The V and J genes are TRBV27 and TRBJ2-5, with 7 positions matching TRBD2. V shed 6 bases, J shed 1 base, and the junction held 5 bases outside the gene matches. Germline CDR1 and CDR2: MNHEY and SMNVEV (reference sequence). The CDR3 loop spans 14 amino acids. In DNA, the CDR3 is TGTGCCAGCAGCAGGGACTACCTCCAAGAGACCCAGTACTTC. It yields the protein CASSRDYLQETQYF.

CDR3 in amino acids: CASRGQQGEKLFF. The CDR3 region has the DNA TGTGCCAGCAGGGGGCAACAGGGTGAAAAACTGTTTTTT. The V gene is TRBV5-4, the J gene TRBJ1-4; maybe TRBD1 (6 bases). The CDR3 sequence is 13 residues long. Germline lookup yields CDR1 SGHNT and CDR2 YYREEE (reference sequence). V was cut by 5 bases and J by 7 bases, with 12 bases left in between.